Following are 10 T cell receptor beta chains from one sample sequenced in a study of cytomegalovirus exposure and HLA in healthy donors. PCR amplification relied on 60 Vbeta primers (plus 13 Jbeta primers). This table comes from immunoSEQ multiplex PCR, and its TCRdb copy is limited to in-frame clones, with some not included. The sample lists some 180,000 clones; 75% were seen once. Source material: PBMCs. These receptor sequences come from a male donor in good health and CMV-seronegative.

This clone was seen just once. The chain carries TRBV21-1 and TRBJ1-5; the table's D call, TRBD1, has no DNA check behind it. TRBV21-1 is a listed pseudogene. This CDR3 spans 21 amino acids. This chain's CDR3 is CASSKGVKGNGQAYSNQPQHF. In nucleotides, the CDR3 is TGTGCCAGCAGCAAAGGCGTAAAAGGGAACGGACAGGCGTATAGCAATCAGCCCCAGCATTTT.

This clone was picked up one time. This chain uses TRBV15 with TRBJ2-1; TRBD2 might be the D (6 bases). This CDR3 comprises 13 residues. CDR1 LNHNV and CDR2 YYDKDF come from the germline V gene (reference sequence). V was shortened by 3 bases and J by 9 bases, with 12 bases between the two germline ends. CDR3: CATSRVADGEQFF. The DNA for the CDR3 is TGTGCCACCAGCAGGGTAGCGGACGGTGAGCAGTTCTTC.

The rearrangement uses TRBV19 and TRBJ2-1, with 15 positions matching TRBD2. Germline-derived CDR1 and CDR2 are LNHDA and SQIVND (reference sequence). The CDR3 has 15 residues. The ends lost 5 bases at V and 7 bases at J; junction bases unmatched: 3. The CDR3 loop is CASSPGTSGGNEQFF. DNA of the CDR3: TGTGCCAGTAGTCCTGGGACTAGCGGGGGGAATGAGCAGTTCTTC.

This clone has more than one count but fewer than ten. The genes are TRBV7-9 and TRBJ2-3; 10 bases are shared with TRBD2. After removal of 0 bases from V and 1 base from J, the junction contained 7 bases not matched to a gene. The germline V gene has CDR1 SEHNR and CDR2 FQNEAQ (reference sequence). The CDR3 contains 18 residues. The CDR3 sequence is CASSLARASGGGTDTQYF. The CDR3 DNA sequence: TGTGCCAGCAGCTTAGCGCGGGCTAGCGGGGGAGGCACAGATACGCAGTATTTT.

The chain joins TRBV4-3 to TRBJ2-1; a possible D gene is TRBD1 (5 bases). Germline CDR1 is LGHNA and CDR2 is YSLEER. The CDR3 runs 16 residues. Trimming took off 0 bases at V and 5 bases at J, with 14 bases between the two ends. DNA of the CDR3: TGCGCCAGCAGCCAAGACAGGGCTAGTACCGACAATGAGCAGTTCTTC. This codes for CASSQDRASTDNEQFF.

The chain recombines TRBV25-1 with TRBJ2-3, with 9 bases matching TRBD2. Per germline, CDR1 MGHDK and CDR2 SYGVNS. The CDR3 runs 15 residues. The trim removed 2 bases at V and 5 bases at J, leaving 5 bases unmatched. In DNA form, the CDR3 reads TGTGCCAGCAGTGAAGGCGGGGGGGCGGTAGATACGCAGTATTTT. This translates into CASSEGGGAVDTQYF.

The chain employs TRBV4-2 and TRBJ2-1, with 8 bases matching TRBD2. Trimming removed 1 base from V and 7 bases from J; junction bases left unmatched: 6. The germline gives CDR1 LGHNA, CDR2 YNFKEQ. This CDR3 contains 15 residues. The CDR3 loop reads CASSQVGSGNNEQFF. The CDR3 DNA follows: TGTGCCAGCAGCCAAGTGGGTAGCGGGAATAATGAGCAGTTCTTC.

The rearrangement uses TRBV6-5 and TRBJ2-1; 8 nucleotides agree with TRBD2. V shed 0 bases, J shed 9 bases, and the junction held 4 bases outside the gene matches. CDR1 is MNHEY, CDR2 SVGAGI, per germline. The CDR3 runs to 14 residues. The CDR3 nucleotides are TGTGCCAGCAGTTACTCGGGACTAGGAACTGAGCAGTTCTTC. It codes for CASSYSGLGTEQFF.

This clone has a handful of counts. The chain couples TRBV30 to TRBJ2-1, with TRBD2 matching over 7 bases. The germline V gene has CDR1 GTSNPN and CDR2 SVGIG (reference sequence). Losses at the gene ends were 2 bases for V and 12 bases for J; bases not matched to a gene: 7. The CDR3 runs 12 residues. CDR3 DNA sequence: TGTGCCTGGAGTAATCTAGCGGCACCGCAGTTCTTC. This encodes CAWSNLAAPQFF.

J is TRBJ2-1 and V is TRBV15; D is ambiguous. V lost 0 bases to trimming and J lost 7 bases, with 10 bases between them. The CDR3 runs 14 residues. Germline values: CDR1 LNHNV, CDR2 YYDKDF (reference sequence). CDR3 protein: CATSRDRFGNEQFF. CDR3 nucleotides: TGTGCCACCAGCAGAGATCGGTTCGGGAATGAGCAGTTCTTC. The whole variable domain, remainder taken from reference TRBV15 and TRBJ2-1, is DAMVIQNPRYQVTQFGKPVTLSCSQTLNHNVMYWYQQKSSQAPKLLFHYYDKDFNNEADTPDNFQSRRPNTSFCFLDIRSPGLGDTAMYLCATSRDRFGNEQFFGPGTRLTVL.